Following are 6 T cell receptor beta chains from one sample sequenced in a study of T cell repertoires in cytomegalovirus infection. TCRdb called the reads again in MiXCR, with one record for every CDR3 protein. This sample has 400,000 to 550,000 distinct CDR3 sequences, with approximately 10% found just once. Sequenced sample: PBMCs. These receptors came from a human donor in good health (CMV status not recorded). Some clones in this sample may be carry-over from other donors' samples.

This clonotype was recorded many times. The J gene is TRBJ2-7, the V gene TRBV30; D may match TRBD1 or TRBD2 (5 bases each). CDR1 is GTSNPN and CDR2 is SVGIG in the germline V gene (reference sequence). Trimming cost V 0 bases and J 2 bases, with 14 bases left between them. This CDR3 is built from 15 residues. The CDR3 DNA follows: TGTGCCTGGAGTGTACAGGTTGGCGGGCCCTACGAGCAGTACTTC. It yields the protein CAWSVQVGGPYEQYF.

This clonotype was seen at least ten times. The rearrangement joins TRBV20-1 to TRBJ2-1; no clear D gene. The germline gives CDR1 DFQATT, CDR2 SNEGSKA (reference sequence). The length of the CDR3 is 11 residues. The ends were cut back, 3 bases at V and 8 bases at J, with 8 bases in the middle. The DNA for the CDR3 is TGCAGTGCTAGGGTGGCATATGAGCAGTTCTTC. This gives the protein CSARVAYEQFF.

The rearrangement joins TRBV18 to TRBJ2-3; D ambiguous. CDR1 is KGHSH and CDR2 is LQKENI in the germline V gene. CDR3 size: 14 residues. With 0 bases removed from V and 4 bases from J, the gap between germline ends came to 8 bases. The CDR3, as DNA: TGTGCCAGCTCACCACCTTCGGGTGCAGATACGCAGTATTTT. Translating gives CASSPPSGADTQYF.

The gene calls are TRBV29-1 and TRBJ1-5, with D perhaps TRBD1 (5 bases). Trimming pared 6 bases from V and 3 bases from J, leaving 18 bases between. Germline-derived CDR1 and CDR2 are SQVTM and ANQGSEA. This CDR3 is 15 amino acids long. The CDR3 loop reads CSVGDEWPSNQPQHF. The DNA of the CDR3 is TGCAGCGTAGGGGACGAATGGCCGTCCAATCAGCCCCAGCATTTT.

The gene calls are TRBV27 and TRBJ1-5; possibly TRBD1 for D (5 bases). Germline V CDR1 and CDR2: MNHEY, SMNVEV (reference sequence). The CDR3 is made up of 14 amino acids. Trimming took 5 bases from V and 4 from J, leaving 12 bases between them. CDR3 sequence: CASSLIAGNQPQHF. CDR3 DNA sequence: TGTGCCAGCAGTCTTATAGCAGGGAATCAGCCCCAGCATTTT.

This clonotype was observed many times. The chain recombines TRBV6-1 with TRBJ2-1, with 13 bases matching TRBD2. CDR1 and CDR2 from the germline V gene are MNHNS and SASEGT. The CDR3 covers 12 residues. V lost 6 bases, J lost 11 bases, and 1 base stayed unmatched. The CDR3 nucleotides are TGTGCCAGCAGGGGGACTAGCGGGAAGCAGTTCTTC. It specifies CASRGTSGKQFF.